Following are 32 T cell receptor beta chains from one sample sequenced in a study of PD-L1 blockade in urothelial cancer. Time point reported: peripheral blood 6 weeks after treatment start. TCRdb's table, derived via immunoSEQ multiplex PCR, lists solely in-frame clones and lacks some. The sample yields approximately 110,000 clones, 80% to 95% seen once. The material was PBMCs, obtained around atezolizumab (anti-PD-L1) treatment. The receptors were sampled from a man aged 55 to 70 with urothelial cancer.

This clone appeared a few times. This chain joins TRBV19 and TRBJ2-7; 7 bases fit TRBD1. The CDR3 consists of 14 residues. Germline lookup yields CDR1 LNHDA and CDR2 SQIVND (reference sequence). Losses at the gene ends were 6 bases for V and 1 base for J; bases not matched to a gene: 6. The CDR3 coding sequence is TGTGCCAGTAGCCGACGACAGGGATCCTACGAGCAGTACTTC. This sequence encodes CASSRRQGSYEQYF. The full variable domain, completed using reference TRBV19 and TRBJ2-7, is DGGITQSPKYLFRKEGQNVTLSCEQNLNHDAMYWYRQDPGQGLRLIYYSQIVNDFQKGDIAEGYSVSREKKESFPLTVTSAQKNPTAFYLCASSRRQGSYEQYFGPGTRLTVT.

The chain combines TRBV29-1 with TRBJ2-2; 7 nucleotides match TRBD1. Per the germline V gene, CDR1 is SQVTM and CDR2 is ANQGSEA. V shed 6 bases and J 0 bases; nucleotides not matched to a gene: 13. The CDR3 is 17 amino acids. CDR3 sequence: CSVRGAQGMANTGELFF. For the CDR3, the DNA is TGCAGCGTCCGTGGGGCACAGGGGATGGCGAACACCGGGGAGCTGTTTTTT.

The sample holds a few counts of this clone. This chain uses TRBV6-5 with TRBJ1-6; perhaps TRBD1 as D (5 bases). CDR3 length: 15 residues. V was clipped by 6 bases and J by 11 bases, with 20 bases between them. CDR1 MNHEY and CDR2 SVGAGI come from the germline V gene. CDR3 in DNA: TGTGCCAGCAGATCAAACTTGGACAACTTAGCACCCCTCCACTTT. This encodes CASRSNLDNLAPLHF.

The gene calls are TRBV10-3 and TRBJ1-1; no clear D gene. The CDR3 extends over 15 amino acids. CDR1 and CDR2 (germline): ENHRY, SYGVKD. V was trimmed by 1 base and J by 4 bases, leaving 13 bases between them. The CDR3 spells CAISELGSAGTEAFF. The CDR3 DNA is TGTGCCATCAGTGAGTTAGGGAGTGCGGGCACTGAAGCTTTCTTT.

This clone showed up just once. A junction boundary mismatches the germline segment, possibly from a read error. V gene TRBV19 combines with J gene TRBJ2-7, with 11 bases identical to TRBD2. This CDR3 has 19 amino acids. Germline V gene data show CDR1 as LNHDA and CDR2 as SQIVND (reference sequence). The CDR3: CASNIDGVGASGRLPEQYF. The CDR3 DNA follows: TGTGCCAGTAATATAGATGGCGTCGGAGCTAGCGGGAGGTTGCCCGAGCAGTACTTC.

V usage is TRBV15 and J usage is TRBJ2-1; 8 positions agree with TRBD2. With V trimmed by 5 bases and J by 4 bases, 7 bases remained unmatched. Germline loops: CDR1 LNHNV, CDR2 YYDKDF (reference sequence). This CDR3 comprises 15 residues. CDR3 protein: CATSLGGRNYNEQFF. As DNA, the CDR3 is TGTGCCACCAGCCTCGGCGGGAGGAATTACAATGAGCAGTTCTTC.

The chain employs TRBV11-3 and TRBJ2-1, with TRBD1 matching over 8 bases. Germline V gene lookup returns CDR1 SGHNT and CDR2 YENEEA. The CDR3 length is 15 residues. V was clipped by 5 bases and J by 1 base; unmatched bases: 4. The CDR3 is CASSTGQGSYNEQFF. DNA of the CDR3: TGTGCCAGCAGCACCGGACAGGGATCCTACAATGAGCAGTTCTTC.

The rearrangement joins TRBV25-1 to TRBJ1-1, with 7 bases identical to TRBD1. The CDR3 totals 12 residues. Germline V CDR1 and CDR2: MGHDK, SYGVNS. Trimming cost V 7 bases and J 7 bases; bases outside gene matches: 6. CDR3 amino acids: CASTDRAYEAFF. The CDR3 nucleotides read TGTGCCAGCACAGACAGGGCATATGAAGCTTTCTTT.

The chain combines TRBV5-4 with TRBJ2-4, with TRBD1 identical over 7 bases. CDR1 and CDR2 from the germline V gene are SGHNT and YYREEE (reference sequence). CDR3 length: 14 amino acids. The V segment lost 4 bases and the J segment 9 bases; nucleotides outside the gene matches: 10. The CDR3 loop is CASSPDRVVGIQYF. Written as DNA, the CDR3 is TGTGCCAGCAGCCCCGACAGGGTAGTCGGCATTCAGTACTTC.

This chain connects TRBV21-1 to TRBJ2-7; the table's D call TRBD1 went unverified against the DNA. TRBV21-1 has pseudogene status. The CDR3 extends over 16 amino acids. The CDR3 DNA reads TGTGCCAGCAGCAAAGGATGCGGGACAGGGAGTTACGAGCAGTACTTC. Its protein product is CASSKGCGTGSYEQYF.

The chain carries TRBV7-6 and TRBJ2-3; TRBD2 aligns across 8 bases. The germline V gene encodes CDR1 SGHVS and CDR2 FNYEAQ. The J segment lost 3 bases and the V segment lost 4 bases, leaving 24 bases of the junction unmatched. CDR3 length: 21 amino acids. CDR3 protein: CASSSNRIRDESGSGTDTQYF. The DNA for the CDR3 is TGTGCCAGCAGCTCCAATCGTATCAGAGATGAGAGCGGGAGTGGGACAGATACGCAGTATTTT.

This chain connects TRBV5-5 to TRBJ1-6; 9 positions match TRBD1. The CDR3 totals 14 residues. In germline, CDR1 is SGHKS, CDR2 YYEKEE (reference sequence). V dropped 4 bases and J dropped 7; count of bases not matched to a gene: 3. CDR3 protein: CASSRTGDNSPLHF. The CDR3 coding sequence is TGTGCCAGCAGCCGGACAGGGGACAATTCACCCCTCCACTTT.

The rearrangement links TRBV9 to TRBJ1-2; D gene uncertain. The ends were cut back, 3 bases at V and 2 bases at J, with 11 bases in the middle. CDR3 length: 14 residues. Germline-derived CDR1 and CDR2 are SGDLS and YYNGEE. The CDR3 sequence: CASSAQVANYGYTF. CDR3 DNA: TGTGCCAGCAGCGCCCAGGTGGCGAACTATGGCTACACCTTC.

The chain has TRBV7-2 and TRBJ2-4; 12 bases agree with TRBD2. J was trimmed by 8 bases and V by 2 bases; bases with no gene match: 7. In germline, CDR1 is SGHTA, CDR2 FQGNSA. The CDR3 runs to 16 residues. In nucleotides, the CDR3 is TGTGCCAGCAGCTTAAGGGCTAGCGGGAGGGGGGACATTCAGTACTTC. Protein product: CASSLRASGRGDIQYF.

The CDR3 is CASSALAGGRETQYF. Here the CDR3 DNA reads TGTGCCAGCAGCGCCCTAGCGGGGGGGCGAGAGACCCAGTACTTC. The chain employs TRBV9 and TRBJ2-5; 12 nucleotides match TRBD2. CDR1 and CDR2 from the germline V gene are SGDLS and YYNGEE. The CDR3 has 15 residues. Trimming removed 3 bases from V and 4 bases from J; junction bases left unmatched: 4.

The genes are TRBV7-9 and TRBJ2-3, with 8 bases fitting TRBD1. Germline V lookup: CDR1 SEHNR, CDR2 FQNEAQ (reference sequence). J lost 0 bases, V lost 4 bases, and 3 bases had no gene match. CDR3 length: 15 amino acids. The CDR3 DNA follows: TGTGCCAGCAGCTCGGGACAGGAAAGCACAGATACGCAGTATTTT. This translates into CASSSGQESTDTQYF.

In regard to this clone: This CDR3 is also generated by other DNA sequences in the sample. This sequence joins TRBV28 and TRBJ1-2; a weak D match, TRBD1 (6 bases). CDR1 and CDR2 from the germline V gene are MDHEN and SYDVKM. This CDR3 has 17 residues. V shed 3 bases and J shed 4 bases, with 21 bases lying between them. In DNA form, the CDR3 reads TGTGCCAGCAGTTTCCCCCTTAGGACGGGGGGCTTCTATGGCTACACCTTC. As protein: CASSFPLRTGGFYGYTF.

This CDR3 reads CASSLARGNGWDEQFF. The CDR3 coding sequence is TGTGCCAGCAGCTTGGCGCGGGGGAATGGCTGGGATGAGCAGTTCTTC. The chain is built from TRBV7-9 and TRBJ2-1; 7 nucleotides agree with TRBD2. This CDR3 has 16 residues. With 3 bases clipped from V and 8 bases from J, the junction kept 13 bases outside the gene matches. From germline, CDR1 is SEHNR and CDR2 FQNEAQ (reference sequence).

V gene TRBV19 combines with J gene TRBJ1-1; D is perhaps TRBD1 (5 bases). This CDR3 region has 14 residues. Trimming pared 1 base from V and 4 bases from J, leaving 10 bases between. Germline V gene sequence: CDR1 LNHDA, CDR2 SQIVND (reference sequence). CDR3 loop: CASSIGQLGTEAFF. In DNA, the CDR3 is TGTGCCAGTAGTATAGGACAGCTAGGCACTGAAGCTTTCTTT.

The gene calls are TRBV7-3 and TRBJ1-1; D is ambiguous. Germline loops: CDR1 SGHTA, CDR2 FQGTGA. With 4 bases removed from V and 1 base from J, the gap between germline ends came to 16 bases. The CDR3 contains 16 residues. The CDR3 is CASSSTSMAGNTEAFF. For the CDR3, the DNA is TGTGCCAGCAGCTCCACTTCGATGGCAGGGAACACTGAAGCTTTCTTT.

The V gene is TRBV4-3, the J gene TRBJ1-1, with D perhaps matching TRBD1 (6 bases). CDR3 length equals 16 residues. Per the germline V gene, CDR1 is LGHNA and CDR2 is YSLEER. V was clipped by 0 bases and J by 1 base, with 12 bases between them. The CDR3 coding sequence is TGCGCCAGCAGCCAAGAATTAAGGACAGAGAACACTGAAGCTTTCTTT. It codes for CASSQELRTENTEAFF.

V and J are TRBV4-1 and TRBJ2-5, with 8 bases identical to TRBD2. V lost 0 bases and J lost 0; bases outside the gene matches: 6. This CDR3 has 17 amino acids. Germline V CDR1 and CDR2: MGHRA, YSYEKL. CDR3 coding DNA: TGCGCCAGCAGCCAAGACGATAGGCGGGGGGACCAAGAGACCCAGTACTTC. As protein: CASSQDDRRGDQETQYF.

J is TRBJ1-2 and V is TRBV15; D possibly corresponds to TRBD1 (5 bases). CDR3 length: 16 residues. Germline-derived CDR1 and CDR2 are LNHNV and YYDKDF (reference sequence). V gave up 0 bases and J gave up 1 base, with 12 bases separating them. Written as DNA, the CDR3 is TGTGCCACCAGCAGAGATCGCGGGGGGTATAACTATGGCTACACCTTC. It is translated as CATSRDRGGYNYGYTF.

V usage is TRBV5-4 and J usage is TRBJ2-1, with 8 bases aligning to TRBD1. With V trimmed by 0 bases and J by 6 bases, 8 bases remained unmatched. CDR3 length: 16 amino acids. Germline values: CDR1 SGHNT, CDR2 YYREEE (reference sequence). CDR3 sequence (DNA): TGTGCCAGCAGCTTGGCAGGGGGCGTAATGGGCAATGAGCAGTTCTTC. Encoded protein: CASSLAGGVMGNEQFF.

This chain joins TRBV6-1 and TRBJ2-7; 9 bases fit TRBD2. This CDR3 region has 16 residues. From germline, CDR1 is MNHNS and CDR2 SASEGT. The junction had 7 bases not matched to a gene; V was cut back by 2 bases and J by 2 bases. The chain's CDR3 is CASSESTSGQTYEQYF. As DNA, the CDR3 is TGTGCCAGCAGTGAATCAACTAGCGGGCAAACCTACGAGCAGTACTTC.

J is TRBJ2-3 and V is TRBV6-4; D remains ambiguous. Germline assignment: CDR1 MRHNA and CDR2 SNTAGT. The ends were cut back, 2 bases at V and 4 bases at J, with 10 bases in the middle. The CDR3 sequence is 14 residues long. CDR3 bases: TGTGCCAGCAGTGACCTTAGCTTCCCAGATACGCAGTATTTT. Amino acid sequence: CASSDLSFPDTQYF.

The chain joins TRBV4-2 to TRBJ2-5, with 9 bases aligning to TRBD2. The trim removed 4 bases at V and 5 bases at J, leaving 8 bases unmatched. This CDR3 contains 15 residues. Germline CDR1 and CDR2: LGHNA and YNFKEQ. The CDR3 here is CASSPERGAWETQYF. DNA of the CDR3: TGTGCCAGCAGCCCAGAGCGGGGGGCGTGGGAGACCCAGTACTTC.

The chain has TRBV4-3 and TRBJ2-7; possible D gene TRBD2, 5 bases. The ends were cut back, 1 base at V and 4 bases at J, with 17 bases in the middle. This CDR3 contains 16 residues. The germline CDR1 and CDR2 sequences are LGHNA and YSLEER. DNA for the CDR3: TGCGCCAGCAGCCAAGCGTATCAAGCGGAGGCTTACGAGCAGTACTTC. Protein product: CASSQAYQAEAYEQYF.

The chain has TRBV2 and TRBJ2-5, with a weak D call TRBD2 (5 bases). CDR1 SNHLY and CDR2 FYNNEI come from the germline V gene. The V end was cut by 6 bases, the J end by 5 bases, with 16 bases between. The length of the CDR3 is 14 residues. This chain's CDR3 is CASRASLSGETQYF. CDR3 DNA sequence: TGTGCCAGCAGGGCCTCACTTTCGGGGGAGACCCAGTACTTC.

The rearrangement links TRBV27 to TRBJ2-1, with D possibly being TRBD1 (6 bases). Germline V gene data show CDR1 as MNHEY and CDR2 as SMNVEV (reference sequence). Deletions cut 2 bases from V and 5 bases from J, with 13 bases between. The CDR3 is 15 amino acids. CDR3 residues: CASSLITGTDNEQFF. CDR3 nucleotide sequence: TGTGCCAGCAGTTTAATAACAGGGACGGACAATGAGCAGTTCTTC.

The V gene is TRBV2, the J gene TRBJ1-1; 9 bases map to TRBD1. This CDR3 region has 15 residues. Germline V lookup: CDR1 SNHLY, CDR2 FYNNEI. V lost 6 bases to trimming and J lost 4 bases; unmatched junction nucleotides: 9. The CDR3 loop is CASSGDRAMGTEAFF. CDR3 coding DNA: TGTGCCAGCAGCGGGGACAGGGCGATGGGCACTGAAGCTTTCTTT.

This sequence joins TRBV7-3 and TRBJ1-2; D remains unclear. The length of the CDR3 is 15 residues. The V end lost 5 bases, the J end lost 7 bases, and 20 bases lay between the germline ends. Per germline, CDR1 SGHTA and CDR2 FQGTGA. As DNA, the CDR3 is TGTGCCAGCAGCCCAGGTCCCACCGCCTCCCCTGGCTACACCTTC. Translating gives CASSPGPTASPGYTF.